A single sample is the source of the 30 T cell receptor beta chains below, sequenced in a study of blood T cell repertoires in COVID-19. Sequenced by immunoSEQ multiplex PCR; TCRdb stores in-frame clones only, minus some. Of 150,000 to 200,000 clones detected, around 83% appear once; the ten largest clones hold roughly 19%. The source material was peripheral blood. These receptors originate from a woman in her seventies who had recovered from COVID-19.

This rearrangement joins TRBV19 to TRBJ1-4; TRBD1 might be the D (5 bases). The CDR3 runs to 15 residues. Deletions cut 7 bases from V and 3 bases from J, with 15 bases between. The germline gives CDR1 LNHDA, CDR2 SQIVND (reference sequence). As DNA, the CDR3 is TGTGCCAGTACCCGGCGGGGGATGGCTAATGAAAAACTGTTTTTT. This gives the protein CASTRRGMANEKLFF.

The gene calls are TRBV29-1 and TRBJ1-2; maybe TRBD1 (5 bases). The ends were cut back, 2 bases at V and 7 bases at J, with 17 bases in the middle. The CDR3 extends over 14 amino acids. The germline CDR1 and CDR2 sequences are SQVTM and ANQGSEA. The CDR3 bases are TGCAGCGTTGAAACCTCAGGGAGGGCGATTGGCTACACCTTC. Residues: CSVETSGRAIGYTF.

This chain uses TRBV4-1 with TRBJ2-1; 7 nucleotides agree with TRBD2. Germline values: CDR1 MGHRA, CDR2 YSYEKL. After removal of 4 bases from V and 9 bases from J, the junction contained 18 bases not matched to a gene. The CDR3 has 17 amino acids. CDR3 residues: CASSPRRTSGAPGEQFF. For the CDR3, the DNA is TGCGCCAGCAGCCCCCGACGGACTAGTGGGGCCCCGGGTGAGCAGTTCTTC.

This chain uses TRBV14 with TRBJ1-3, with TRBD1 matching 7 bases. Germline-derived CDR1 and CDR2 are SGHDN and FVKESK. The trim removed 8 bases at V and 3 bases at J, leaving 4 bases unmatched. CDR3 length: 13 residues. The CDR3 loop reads CASQGQHGNTIYF. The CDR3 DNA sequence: TGTGCCAGCCAGGGACAGCATGGAAACACCATATATTTT. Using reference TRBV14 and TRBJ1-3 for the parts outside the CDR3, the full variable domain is EAGVTQFPSHSVIEKGQTVTLRCDPISGHDNLYWYRRVMGKEIKFLLHFVKESKQDESGMPNNRFLAERTGGTYSTLKVQPAELEDSGVYFCASQGQHGNTIYFGEGSWLTVV.

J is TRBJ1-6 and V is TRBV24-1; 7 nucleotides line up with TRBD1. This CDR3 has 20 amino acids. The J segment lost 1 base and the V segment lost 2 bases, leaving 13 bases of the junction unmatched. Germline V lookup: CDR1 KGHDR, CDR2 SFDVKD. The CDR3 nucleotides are TGTGCCACCAGTGATTGCCGGGACAGAGAAAGTGGATCCTATAATTCACCCCTCCACTTT. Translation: CATSDCRDRESGSYNSPLHF.

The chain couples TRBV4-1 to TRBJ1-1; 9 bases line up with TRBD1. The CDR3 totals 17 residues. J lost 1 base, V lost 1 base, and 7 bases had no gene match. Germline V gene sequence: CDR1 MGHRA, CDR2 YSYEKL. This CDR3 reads CASSQGPGQGGNTEAFF. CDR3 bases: TGCGCCAGCAGCCAAGGCCCGGGACAGGGAGGGAACACTGAAGCTTTCTTT.

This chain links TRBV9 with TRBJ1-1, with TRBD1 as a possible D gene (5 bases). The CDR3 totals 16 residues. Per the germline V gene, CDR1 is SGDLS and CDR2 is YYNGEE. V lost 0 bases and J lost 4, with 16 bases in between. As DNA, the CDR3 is TGTGCCAGCAGCGTAGGCCCGGGTGCCGGGGGCACTGAAGCTTTCTTT. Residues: CASSVGPGAGGTEAFF.

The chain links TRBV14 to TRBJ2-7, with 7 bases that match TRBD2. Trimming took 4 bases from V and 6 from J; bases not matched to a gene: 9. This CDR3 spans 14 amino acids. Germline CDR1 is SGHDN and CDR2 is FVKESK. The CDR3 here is CASSPGDYLGEQYF. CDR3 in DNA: TGTGCCAGCAGCCCGGGGGACTATTTGGGCGAGCAGTACTTC.

CDR3 sequence (DNA): TGTGCCAGCAGTCGGGACAGTTCCTACGAGCAGTACTTC. Amino acid sequence: CASSRDSSYEQYF. V usage is TRBV12-3 or TRBV12-4 and J usage is TRBJ2-7; the match to TRBD1 covers 7 bases. The CDR3 is made up of 13 amino acids. The V and J ends lost 5 bases and 1 base, in that order; junction bases with no gene match: 2.

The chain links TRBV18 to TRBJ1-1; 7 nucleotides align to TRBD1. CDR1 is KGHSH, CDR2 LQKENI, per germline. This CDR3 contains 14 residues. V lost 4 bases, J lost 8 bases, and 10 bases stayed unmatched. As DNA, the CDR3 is TGTGCCAGCTCACGGCAGGGGGTAGGCCTAGAAGCTTTCTTT. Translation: CASSRQGVGLEAFF.

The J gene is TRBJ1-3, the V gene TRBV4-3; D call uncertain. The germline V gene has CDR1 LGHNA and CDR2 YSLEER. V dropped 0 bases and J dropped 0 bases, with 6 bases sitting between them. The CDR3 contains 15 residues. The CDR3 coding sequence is TGCGCCAGCAGCCAAGATTACAGCTCTGGAAACACCATATATTTT. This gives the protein CASSQDYSSGNTIYF.

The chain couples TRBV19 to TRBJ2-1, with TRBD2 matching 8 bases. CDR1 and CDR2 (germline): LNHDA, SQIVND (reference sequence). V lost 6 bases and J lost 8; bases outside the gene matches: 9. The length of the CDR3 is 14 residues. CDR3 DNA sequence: TGTGCCAGTAGCCCGTACGGGGGGGCCTATGAGCAGTTCTTC. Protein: CASSPYGGAYEQFF.

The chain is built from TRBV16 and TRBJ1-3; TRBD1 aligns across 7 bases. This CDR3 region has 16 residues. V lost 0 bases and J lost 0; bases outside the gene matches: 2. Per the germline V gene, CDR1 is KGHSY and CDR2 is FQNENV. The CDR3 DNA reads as TGTGCCAGCAGCCAATCCCGGGACAGCTCTGGAAACACCATATATTTT. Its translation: CASSQSRDSSGNTIYF.

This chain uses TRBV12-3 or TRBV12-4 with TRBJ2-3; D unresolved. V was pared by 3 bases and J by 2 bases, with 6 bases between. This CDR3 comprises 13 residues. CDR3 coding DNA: TGTGCCAGCAGTTTTAGCATCACAGATACGCAGTATTTT. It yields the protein CASSFSITDTQYF.

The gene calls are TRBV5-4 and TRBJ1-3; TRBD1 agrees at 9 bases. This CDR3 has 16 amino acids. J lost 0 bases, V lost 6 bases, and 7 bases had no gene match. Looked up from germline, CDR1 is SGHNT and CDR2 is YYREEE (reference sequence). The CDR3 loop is CASTPGGQGSGNTIYF. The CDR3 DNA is TGTGCCAGCACCCCGGGGGGACAGGGCTCTGGAAACACCATATATTTT.

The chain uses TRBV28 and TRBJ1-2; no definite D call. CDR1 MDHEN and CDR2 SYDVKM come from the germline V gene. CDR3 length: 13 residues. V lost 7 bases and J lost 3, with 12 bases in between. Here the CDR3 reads CASTGRGDYGYTF. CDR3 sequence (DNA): TGTGCCAGCACCGGCCGGGGAGACTATGGCTACACCTTC.

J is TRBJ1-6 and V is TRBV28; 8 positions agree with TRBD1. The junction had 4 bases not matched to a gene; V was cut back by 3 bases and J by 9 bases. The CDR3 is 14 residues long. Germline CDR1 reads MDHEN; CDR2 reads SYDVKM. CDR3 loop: CASSLGTGGSPLHF. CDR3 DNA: TGTGCCAGCAGTTTGGGGACAGGCGGTTCACCCCTCCACTTT.

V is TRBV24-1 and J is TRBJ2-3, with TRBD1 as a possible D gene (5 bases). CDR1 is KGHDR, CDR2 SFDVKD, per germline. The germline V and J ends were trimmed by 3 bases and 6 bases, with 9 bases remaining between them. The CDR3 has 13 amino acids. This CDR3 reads CATSDENRDTQYF. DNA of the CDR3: TGTGCCACCAGTGATGAGAACAGGGATACGCAGTATTTT.

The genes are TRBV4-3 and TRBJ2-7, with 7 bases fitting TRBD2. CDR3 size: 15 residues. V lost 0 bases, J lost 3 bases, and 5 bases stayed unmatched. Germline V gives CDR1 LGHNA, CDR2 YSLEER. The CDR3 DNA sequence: TGCGCCAGCAGCCAAGATTGGGGGGAGGGCTACGAGCAGTACTTC. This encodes CASSQDWGEGYEQYF.

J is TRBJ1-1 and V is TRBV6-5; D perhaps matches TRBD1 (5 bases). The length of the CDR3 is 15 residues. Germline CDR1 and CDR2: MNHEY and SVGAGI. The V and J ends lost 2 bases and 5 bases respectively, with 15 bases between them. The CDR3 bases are TGTGCCAGCAGTTACCGGGGCGGGGGAGGTACTGAAGCTTTCTTT. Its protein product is CASSYRGGGGTEAFF.

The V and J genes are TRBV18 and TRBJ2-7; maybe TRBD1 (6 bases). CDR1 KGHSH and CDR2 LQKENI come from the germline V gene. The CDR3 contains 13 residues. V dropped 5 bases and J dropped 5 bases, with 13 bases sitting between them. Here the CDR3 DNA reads TGTGCCAGCTCAGGCAGGGGAAGGGACGAGCAGTACTTC. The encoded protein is CASSGRGRDEQYF.

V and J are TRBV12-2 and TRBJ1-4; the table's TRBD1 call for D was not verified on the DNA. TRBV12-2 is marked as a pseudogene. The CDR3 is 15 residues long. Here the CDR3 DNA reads TGTGCAAGTCGCTCCGGGGACAGGACACATGAAAAACTGTTTTTT. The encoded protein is CASRSGDRTHEKLFF.

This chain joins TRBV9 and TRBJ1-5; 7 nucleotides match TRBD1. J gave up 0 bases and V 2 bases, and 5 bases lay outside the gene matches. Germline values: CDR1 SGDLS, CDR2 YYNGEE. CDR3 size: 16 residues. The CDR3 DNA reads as TGTGCCAGCAGCGTTACAGGGGACCCTAGCAATCAGCCCCAGCATTTT. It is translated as CASSVTGDPSNQPQHF.

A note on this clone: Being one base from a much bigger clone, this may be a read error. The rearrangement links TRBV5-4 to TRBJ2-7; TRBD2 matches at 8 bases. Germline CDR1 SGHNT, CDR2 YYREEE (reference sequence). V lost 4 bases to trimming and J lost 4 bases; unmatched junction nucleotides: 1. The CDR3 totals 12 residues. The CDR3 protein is CASSPGGYEQYF. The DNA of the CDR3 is TGTGCCAGCAGCCCGGGGGGGTACGAGCAGTACTTC.

The CDR3 here is CASGPGQGNQPQHF. The CDR3 region has the DNA TGTGCTAGTGGTCCTGGACAGGGGAATCAGCCCCAGCATTTT. The rearrangement uses TRBV12-5 and TRBJ1-5; 9 positions match TRBD1. CDR1 and CDR2 from the germline V gene are LGHNT and FRNRAP. The V segment lost 5 bases and the J segment 4 bases; nucleotides outside the gene matches: 3. CDR3 size: 14 residues.

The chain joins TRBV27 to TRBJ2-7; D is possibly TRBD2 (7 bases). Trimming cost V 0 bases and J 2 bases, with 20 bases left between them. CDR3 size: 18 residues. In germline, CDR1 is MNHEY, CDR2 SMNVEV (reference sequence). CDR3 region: CASSLSGLLGRGTYEQYF. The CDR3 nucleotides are TGTGCCAGCAGTTTATCCGGACTTCTGGGGAGGGGGACCTACGAGCAGTACTTC.

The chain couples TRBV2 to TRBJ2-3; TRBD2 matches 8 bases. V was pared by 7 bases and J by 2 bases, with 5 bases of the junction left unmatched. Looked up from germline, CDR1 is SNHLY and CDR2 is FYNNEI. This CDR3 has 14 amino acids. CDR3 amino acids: CASTPGGITDTQYF. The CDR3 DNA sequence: TGTGCCAGCACACCGGGGGGGATCACAGATACGCAGTATTTT.

The CDR3 sequence: CASSQAGLAGYNEQFF. CDR3 nucleotides: TGTGCCAGCAGCCAAGCGGGACTAGCTGGGTACAATGAGCAGTTCTTC. The chain has TRBV4-2 and TRBJ2-1; 9 nucleotides agree with TRBD2. The CDR3 is made up of 16 amino acids. Trimming removed 1 base from V and 4 bases from J; junction bases left unmatched: 5. Germline V gene sequence: CDR1 LGHNA, CDR2 YNFKEQ.

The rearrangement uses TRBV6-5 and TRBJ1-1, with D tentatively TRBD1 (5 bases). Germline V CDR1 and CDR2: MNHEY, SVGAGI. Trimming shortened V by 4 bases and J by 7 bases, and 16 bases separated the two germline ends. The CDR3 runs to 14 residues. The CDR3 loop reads CASSSTGRGNEAFF. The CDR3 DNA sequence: TGTGCCAGCAGTTCCACCGGGCGGGGGAATGAAGCTTTCTTT.

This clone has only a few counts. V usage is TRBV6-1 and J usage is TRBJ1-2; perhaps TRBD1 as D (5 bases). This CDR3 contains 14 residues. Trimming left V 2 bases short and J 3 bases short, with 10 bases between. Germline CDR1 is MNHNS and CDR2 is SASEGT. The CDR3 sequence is CASSEREGYYGYTF. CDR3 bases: TGTGCCAGCAGTGAACGGGAGGGGTACTATGGCTACACCTTC.